This T cell receptor beta chain was identified during a study of blood T cell repertoires in COVID-19. Trimming took 5 bases from V and 6 from J; bases not matched to a gene: 6. Looked up from germline, CDR1 is SGHRS and CDR2 is YFSETQ. CDR3 size: 13 residues. Only in-frame clones appear in the TCRdb table, and some are missing; sequencing was by immunoSEQ multiplex PCR. Of some 260,000 clones in the sample, 75% to 90% were seen once. Adults between about 18 and 89 years of age took part from 24 US areas. What was sequenced was PBMCs or T cells enriched from blood (not recorded which). The source of this sequence is a man in his forties who had recovered from COVID-19. This sequence joins TRBV5-1 and TRBJ1-2; 8 nucleotides agree with TRBD1. The chain's CDR3 is CASRLTGDNGYTF. Written as DNA, the CDR3 is TGCGCCAGCAGGTTGACAGGGGATAATGGCTACACCTTC.